This TCR beta chain was retrieved from a study of neurological immune-mediated disorders. Findings of the study overall: Phylogenetically, 18 of 34 multiple sclerosis patients' repertoires fell into one related-CDR3 cluster, a possible signature. HTLV-1-associated myelopathy had the most TCR clonal expansion, while multiple sclerosis had the least, a level that fell below healthy controls.

Germline loops: CDR1 DFQATT, CDR2 SNEGSKA (reference sequence). V was pared by 6 bases and J by 4 bases, with 15 bases between. The CDR3 length is 14 residues. Each TCR transcript was tagged with a 10-nucleotide random UMI during 5'RACE. TCRdb independently ran MiXCR on the 5' RACE reads; one entry per CDR3 protein. The sample has roughly 52,000 distinct CDR3 sequences; roughly 3.8% are singletons. Unsorted libraries were prepared from 2 million PBMCs held at -80 C. This clonotype was seen ten or more times. Its antigen is not known. The chain carries TRBV20-1 and TRBJ2-2; D may be TRBD1 (5 bases). The sequence came from a man aged 55 to 70 with multiple sclerosis. The material sequenced was PBMCs. In DNA form, the CDR3 reads TGCAGTGCCAGGGCCCGAACGTTCACCGGGGAGCTGTTTTTT. Its protein is CSARARTFTGELFF.